Included here is one TCR beta chain sequence, with context. Its binding antigen is unknown. No much larger clone exists at a distance of one base, and base qualities are not known. These reads were obtained on an Illumina HiSeq 1500. Using fastp at Q25 and MiXCR, TCRdb reprocessed the public reads and kept productive beta chains. CDR3 protein sequences are deduplicated, and each keeps its most common genes and DNA. The sample table contains 45,000 to 50,000 distinct CDR3 sequences; only one count was recorded for about a fifth of them. The ten largest clones capture about 53% of the sample. This specimen belongs to a study of T cell repertoires in cytomegalovirus infection (dated by TCRdb to between 2018 and 2021). Study-wide context: Recently identified HLA-C-restricted CMV epitopes, whose presentation resists viral immunomodulation, were targeted by peptide stimulations together with well-studied HLA-B-restricted epitopes. Donor HLA type was relevant to the analysis, because carriage of CMV infection together with the matching HLA type was indicated by public TCR beta signatures.

This sample's treatment or condition label indicates: in vitro stimulation with specific CMV peptide epitopes to enrich CMV-specific T cells. V lost 1 base and J lost 5 bases; the stretch between them is 15 bases long. Via the germline V gene, CDR1 is SGHAT and CDR2 FQNNGV. The CDR3 runs 15 amino acids, cysteine and phenylalanine included. The kept DNA is CDR3 alone, 45 bases in frame from the first base. General conclusions and limits of the study: Carriers of CMV infection plus the relevant HLA type were discriminated by the cumulative frequency of public TCR beta family members in the study cohort and in an independent approximately 350-donor cohort. The ex vivo response was dominated by HLA-C-restricted CMV-specific TCR beta clonotypes, which also provided the single most frequent clonotype in two of eight donors.

The sequence derives from a human donor in good health (CMV status not recorded). Some clones in this sample may be carry-over from other donors' samples. The source was CD8+ T cells from cultured PBMCs, collected from culture after CMV antigen stimulation. The chain was built from TRBV11-2 and TRBJ2-7; TRBD2 is possibly the D segment (5 matching bases). In nucleotides, the sequence is TGTGCCAGCAGCTTAGCGGCTAGGGAGATGGACGAGCAGTACTTC. This translates into CASSLAAREMDEQYF.